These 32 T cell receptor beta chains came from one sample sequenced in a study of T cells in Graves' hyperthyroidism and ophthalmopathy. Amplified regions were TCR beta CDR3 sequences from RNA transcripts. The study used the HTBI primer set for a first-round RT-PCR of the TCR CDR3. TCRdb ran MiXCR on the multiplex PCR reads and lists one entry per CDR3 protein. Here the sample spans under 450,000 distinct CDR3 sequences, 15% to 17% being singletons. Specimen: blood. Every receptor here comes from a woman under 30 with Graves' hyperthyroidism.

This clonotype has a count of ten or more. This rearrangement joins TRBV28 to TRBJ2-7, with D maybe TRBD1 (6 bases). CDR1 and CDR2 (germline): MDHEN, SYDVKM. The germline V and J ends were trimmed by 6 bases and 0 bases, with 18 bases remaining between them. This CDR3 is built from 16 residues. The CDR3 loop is CASSPNLWGRSYEQYF. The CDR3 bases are TGTGCCAGCAGCCCGAACCTATGGGGGCGCTCCTACGAGCAGTACTTC.

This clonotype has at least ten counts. CDR3 DNA: TGTGCCTGGAGATTCGACAGAGACTACGAGCAGTACTTC. Encoded protein: CAWRFDRDYEQYF. V is TRBV30 and J is TRBJ2-7, with a tentative D call TRBD1 (5 bases). The CDR3 covers 13 residues. Germline V CDR1 and CDR2: GTSNPN, SVGIG (reference sequence). Trimming stripped 3 bases from V and 3 bases from J, with 12 bases between.

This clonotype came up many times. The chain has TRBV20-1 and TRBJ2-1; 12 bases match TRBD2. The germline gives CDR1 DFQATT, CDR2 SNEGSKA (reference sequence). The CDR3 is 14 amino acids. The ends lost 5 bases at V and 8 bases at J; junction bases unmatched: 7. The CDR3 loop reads CSAGGLAGSDEQFF. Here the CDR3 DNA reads TGCAGTGCTGGGGGACTAGCGGGTTCCGATGAGCAGTTCTTC.

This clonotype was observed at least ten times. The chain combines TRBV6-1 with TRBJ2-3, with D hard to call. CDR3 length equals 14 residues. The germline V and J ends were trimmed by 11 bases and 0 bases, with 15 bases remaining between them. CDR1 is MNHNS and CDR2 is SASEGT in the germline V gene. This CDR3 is CAVKAHTSTDTQYF. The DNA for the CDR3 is TGTGCCGTCAAGGCGCACACTAGCACAGATACGCAGTATTTT.

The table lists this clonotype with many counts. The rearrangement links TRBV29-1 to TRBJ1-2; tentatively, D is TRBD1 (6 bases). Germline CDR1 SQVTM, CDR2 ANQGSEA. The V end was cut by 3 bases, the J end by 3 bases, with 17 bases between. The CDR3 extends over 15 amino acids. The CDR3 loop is CSVDSRGGEHYGYTF. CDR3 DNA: TGCAGCGTTGATTCCCGAGGGGGAGAACACTATGGCTACACCTTC. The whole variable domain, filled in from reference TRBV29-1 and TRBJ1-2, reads SAVISQKPSRDICQRGTSLTIQCQVDSQVTMMFWYRQQPGQSLTLIATANQGSEATYESGFVIDKFPISRPNLTFSTLTVSNMSPEDSSIYLCSVDSRGGEHYGYTFGSGTRLTVV.

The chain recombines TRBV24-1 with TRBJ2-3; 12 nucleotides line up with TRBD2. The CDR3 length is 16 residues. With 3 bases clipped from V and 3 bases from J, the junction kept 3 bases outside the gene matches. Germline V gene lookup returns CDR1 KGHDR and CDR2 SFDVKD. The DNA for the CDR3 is TGTGCCACCAGTGATCGGACTAGCGGGGAGACAGATACGCAGTATTTT. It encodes CATSDRTSGETDTQYF.

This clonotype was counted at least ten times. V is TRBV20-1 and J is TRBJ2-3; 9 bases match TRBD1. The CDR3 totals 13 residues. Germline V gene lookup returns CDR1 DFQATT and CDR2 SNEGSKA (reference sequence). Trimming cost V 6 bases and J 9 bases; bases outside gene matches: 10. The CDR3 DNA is TGCAGTGCCCAGGACAGGGGTGGAAGGACGCAGTATTTT. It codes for CSAQDRGGRTQYF.

For the CDR3, the DNA is TGTGCCAGCAGCCTACCCGGGACAAATCAGCCCCAGCATTTT. This translates into CASSLPGTNQPQHF. The V and J genes are TRBV7-9 and TRBJ1-5; D might be TRBD1 (6 bases). In germline, CDR1 is SEHNR, CDR2 FQNEAQ (reference sequence). This CDR3 has 14 residues. Trimming cost V 5 bases and J 4 bases, with 12 bases left between them.

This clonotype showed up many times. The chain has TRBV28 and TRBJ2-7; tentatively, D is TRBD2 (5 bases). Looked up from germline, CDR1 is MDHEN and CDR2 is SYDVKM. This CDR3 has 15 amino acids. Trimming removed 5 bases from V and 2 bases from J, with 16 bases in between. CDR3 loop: CASSPLDFGTYEQYF. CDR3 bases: TGTGCCAGCAGTCCGCTGGACTTCGGAACCTACGAGCAGTACTTC.

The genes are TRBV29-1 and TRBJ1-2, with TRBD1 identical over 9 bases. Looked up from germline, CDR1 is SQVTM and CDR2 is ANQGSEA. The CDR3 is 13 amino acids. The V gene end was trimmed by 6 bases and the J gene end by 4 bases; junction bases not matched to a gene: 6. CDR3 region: CSVPGQGGYGYTF. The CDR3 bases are TGCAGCGTCCCGGGACAGGGAGGCTATGGCTACACCTTC.

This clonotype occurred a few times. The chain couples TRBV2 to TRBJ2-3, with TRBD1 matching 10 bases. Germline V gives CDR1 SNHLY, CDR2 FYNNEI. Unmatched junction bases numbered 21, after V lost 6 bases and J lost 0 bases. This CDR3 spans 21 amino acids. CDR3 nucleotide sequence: TGTGCCAGCAGAGTCCTGTCCCGGGACAGGGGAAGATCCCCTAGCACAGATACGCAGTATTTT. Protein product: CASRVLSRDRGRSPSTDTQYF.

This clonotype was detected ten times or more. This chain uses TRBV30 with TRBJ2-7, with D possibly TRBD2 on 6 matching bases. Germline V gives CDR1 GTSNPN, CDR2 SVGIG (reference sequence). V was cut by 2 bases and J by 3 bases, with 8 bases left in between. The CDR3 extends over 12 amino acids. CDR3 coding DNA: TGTGCCTGGAGTCGGGAGATCTACGAGCAGTACTTC. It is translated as CAWSREIYEQYF.

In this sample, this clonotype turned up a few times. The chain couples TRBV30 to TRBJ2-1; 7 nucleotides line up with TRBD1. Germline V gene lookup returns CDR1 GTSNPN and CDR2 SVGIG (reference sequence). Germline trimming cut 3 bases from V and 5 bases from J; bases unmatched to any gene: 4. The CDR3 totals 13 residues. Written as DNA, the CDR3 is TGTGCCTGGAGCGCCGGGACAGACAATGAGCAGTTCTTC. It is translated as CAWSAGTDNEQFF.

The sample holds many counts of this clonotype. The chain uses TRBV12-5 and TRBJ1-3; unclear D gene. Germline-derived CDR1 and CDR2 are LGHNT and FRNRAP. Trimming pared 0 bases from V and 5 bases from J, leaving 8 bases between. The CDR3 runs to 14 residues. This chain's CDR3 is CASGLVPARNTIYF. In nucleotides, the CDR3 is TGTGCTAGTGGTTTGGTACCGGCGAGAAACACCATATATTTT. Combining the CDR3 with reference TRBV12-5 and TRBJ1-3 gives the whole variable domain DARVTQTPRHKVTEMGQEVTMRCQPILGHNTVFWYRQTMMQGLELLAYFRNRAPLDDSGMPKDRFSAEMPDATLATLKIQPSEPRDSAVYFCASGLVPARNTIYFGEGSWLTVV.

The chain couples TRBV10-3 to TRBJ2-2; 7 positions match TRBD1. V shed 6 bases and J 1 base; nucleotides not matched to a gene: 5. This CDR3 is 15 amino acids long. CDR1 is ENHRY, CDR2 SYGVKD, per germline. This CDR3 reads CAISGRTGNTGELFF. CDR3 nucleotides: TGTGCCATCAGCGGCCGGACAGGGAACACCGGGGAGCTGTTTTTT.

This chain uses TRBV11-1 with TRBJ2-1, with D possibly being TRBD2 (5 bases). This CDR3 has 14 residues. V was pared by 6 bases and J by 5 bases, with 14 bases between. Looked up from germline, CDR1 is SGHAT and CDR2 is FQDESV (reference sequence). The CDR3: CASSFGLIDNEQFF. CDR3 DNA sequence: TGTGCCAGCAGTTTTGGACTCATCGACAATGAGCAGTTCTTC.

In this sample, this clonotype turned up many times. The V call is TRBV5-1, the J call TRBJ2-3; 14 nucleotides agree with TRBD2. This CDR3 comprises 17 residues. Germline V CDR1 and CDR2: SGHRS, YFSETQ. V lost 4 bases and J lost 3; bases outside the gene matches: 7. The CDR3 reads CASSVRTSGGITDTQYF. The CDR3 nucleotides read TGCGCCAGCAGCGTCCGGACTAGCGGGGGGATTACAGATACGCAGTATTTT. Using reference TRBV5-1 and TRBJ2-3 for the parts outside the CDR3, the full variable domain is KAGVTQTPRYLIKTRGQQVTLSCSPISGHRSVSWYQQTPGQGLQFLFEYFSETQRNKGNFPGRFSGRQFSNSRSEMNVSTLELGDSALYLCASSVRTSGGITDTQYFGPGTRLTVL.

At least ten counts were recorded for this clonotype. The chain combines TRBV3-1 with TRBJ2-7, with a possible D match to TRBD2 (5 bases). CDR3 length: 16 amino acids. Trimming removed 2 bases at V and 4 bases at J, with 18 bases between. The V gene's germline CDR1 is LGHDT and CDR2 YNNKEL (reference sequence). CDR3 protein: CASSQFSFGDRYEQYF. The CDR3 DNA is TGTGCCAGCAGCCAATTTTCTTTCGGGGATCGGTACGAGCAGTACTTC.

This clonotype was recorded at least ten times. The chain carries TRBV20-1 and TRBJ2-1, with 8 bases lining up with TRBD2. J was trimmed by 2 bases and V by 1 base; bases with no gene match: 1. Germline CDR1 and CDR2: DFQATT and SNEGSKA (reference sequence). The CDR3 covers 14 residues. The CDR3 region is CSARGAGAYNEQFF. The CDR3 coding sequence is TGCAGTGCTAGAGGAGCGGGGGCCTACAATGAGCAGTTCTTC.

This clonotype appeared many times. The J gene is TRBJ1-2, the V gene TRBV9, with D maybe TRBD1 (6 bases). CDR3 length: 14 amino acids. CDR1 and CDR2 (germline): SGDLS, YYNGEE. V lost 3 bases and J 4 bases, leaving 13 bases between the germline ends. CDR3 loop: CASSAPGESYGYTF. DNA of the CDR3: TGTGCCAGCAGCGCCCCAGGGGAGAGCTATGGCTACACCTTC.

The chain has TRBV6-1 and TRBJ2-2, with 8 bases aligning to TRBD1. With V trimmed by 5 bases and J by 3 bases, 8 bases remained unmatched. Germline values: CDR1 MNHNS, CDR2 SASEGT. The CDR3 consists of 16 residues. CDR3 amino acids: CASSRATGADTGELFF. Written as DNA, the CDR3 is TGTGCCAGCAGTCGCGCGACAGGGGCCGACACCGGGGAGCTGTTTTTT.

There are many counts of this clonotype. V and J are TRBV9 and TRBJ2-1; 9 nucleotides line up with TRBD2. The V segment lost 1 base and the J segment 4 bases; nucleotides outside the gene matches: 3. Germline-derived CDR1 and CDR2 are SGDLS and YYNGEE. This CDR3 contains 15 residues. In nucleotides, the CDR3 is TGTGCCAGCAGCGTATCGAGCGGGAGGTACAATGAGCAGTTCTTC. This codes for CASSVSSGRYNEQFF. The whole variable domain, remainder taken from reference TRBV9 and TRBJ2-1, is DSGVTQTPKHLITATGQRVTLRCSPRSGDLSVYWYQQSLDQGLQFLIQYYNGEERAKGNILERFSAQQFPDLHSELNLSSLELGDSALYFCASSVSSGRYNEQFFGPGTRLTVL.

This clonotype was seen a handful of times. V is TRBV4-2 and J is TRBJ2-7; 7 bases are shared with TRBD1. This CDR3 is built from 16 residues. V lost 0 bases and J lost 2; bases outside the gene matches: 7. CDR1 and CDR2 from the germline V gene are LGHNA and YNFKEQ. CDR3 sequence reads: CASSQDWTGRTYEQYF. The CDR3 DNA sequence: TGTGCCAGCAGCCAAGATTGGACAGGCAGAACCTACGAGCAGTACTTC.

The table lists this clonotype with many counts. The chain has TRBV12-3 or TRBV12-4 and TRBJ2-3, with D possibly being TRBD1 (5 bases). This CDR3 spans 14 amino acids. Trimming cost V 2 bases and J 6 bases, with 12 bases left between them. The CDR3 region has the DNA TGTGCCAGCAGTTTAATCAGGGCCGCGGATACGCAGTATTTT. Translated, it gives CASSLIRAADTQYF.

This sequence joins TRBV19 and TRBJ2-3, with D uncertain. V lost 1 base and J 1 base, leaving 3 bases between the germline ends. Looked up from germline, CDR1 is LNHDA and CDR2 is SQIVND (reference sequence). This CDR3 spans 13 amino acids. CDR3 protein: CASSIGGTDTQYF. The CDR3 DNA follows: TGTGCCAGTAGTATAGGTGGCACAGATACGCAGTATTTT.

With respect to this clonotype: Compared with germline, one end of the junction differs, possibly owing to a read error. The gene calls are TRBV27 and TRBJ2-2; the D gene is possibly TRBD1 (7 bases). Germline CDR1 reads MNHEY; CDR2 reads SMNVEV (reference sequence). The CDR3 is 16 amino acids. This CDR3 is CAISTLEGASTGELFF. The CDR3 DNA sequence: TGTGCCATCAGTACCCTGGAGGGGGCTTCGACCGGGGAGCTGTTTTTT.

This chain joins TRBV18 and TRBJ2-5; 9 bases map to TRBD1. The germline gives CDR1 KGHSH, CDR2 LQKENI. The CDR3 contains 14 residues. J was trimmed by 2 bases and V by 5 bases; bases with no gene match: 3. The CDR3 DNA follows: TGTGCCAGCTCAGCCGGGACAGGGCAAGAGACCCAGTACTTC. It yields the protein CASSAGTGQETQYF.

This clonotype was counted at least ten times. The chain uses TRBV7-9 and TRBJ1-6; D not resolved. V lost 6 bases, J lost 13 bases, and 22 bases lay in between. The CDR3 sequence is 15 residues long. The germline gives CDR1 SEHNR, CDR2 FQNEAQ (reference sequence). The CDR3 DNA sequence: TGTGCCAGCAGAATCGGGGAGGTTCGCGCGGGTCCCCTCCACTTT. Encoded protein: CASRIGEVRAGPLHF.

The CDR3 DNA reads TGTGCCAGCAGCGTAGGAGGGGCGACACGGCAGTCTGGAAACACCATATATTTT. Amino acids: CASSVGGATRQSGNTIYF. The chain recombines TRBV9 with TRBJ1-3; D is possibly TRBD1 (5 bases). Trimming pared 0 bases from V and 1 base from J, leaving 17 bases between. Germline CDR1 reads SGDLS; CDR2 reads YYNGEE. The CDR3 sequence is 18 residues long.

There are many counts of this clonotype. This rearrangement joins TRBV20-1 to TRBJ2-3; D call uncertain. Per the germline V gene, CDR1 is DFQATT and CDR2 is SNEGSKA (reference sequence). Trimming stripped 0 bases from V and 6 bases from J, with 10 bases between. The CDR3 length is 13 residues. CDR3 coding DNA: TGCAGTGCTAGAGATCTACAGAGGGATACGCAGTATTTT. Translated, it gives CSARDLQRDTQYF.

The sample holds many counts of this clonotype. The DNA for the CDR3 is TGTGCCAGCTCACCGGATAGAGCGAAAGAGACCCAGTACTTC. It encodes CASSPDRAKETQYF. The chain has TRBV18 and TRBJ2-5; unclear D gene. V gave up 3 bases and J gave up 3 bases, with 11 bases separating them. CDR1 and CDR2 (germline): KGHSH, LQKENI. The CDR3 totals 14 residues. Combining the CDR3 with reference TRBV18 and TRBJ2-5 gives the whole variable domain NAGVMQNPRHLVRRRGQEARLRCSPMKGHSHVYWYRQLPEEGLKFMVYLQKENIIDESGMPKERFSAEFPKEGPSILRIQQVVRGDSAAYFCASSPDRAKETQYFGPGTRLLVL.

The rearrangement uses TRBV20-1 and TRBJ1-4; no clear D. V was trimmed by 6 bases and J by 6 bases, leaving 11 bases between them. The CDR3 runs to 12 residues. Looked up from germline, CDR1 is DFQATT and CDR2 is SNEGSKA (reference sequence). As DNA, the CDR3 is TGCAGTGCAAAAGGGCCAGATGAAAAACTGTTTTTT. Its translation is CSAKGPDEKLFF.